The present entry profiles one T cell receptor beta chain with its context. This clonotype was detected ten times or more. Which antigen it targets is not known. Base qualities are missing; no much larger clone stands one base away. The sample comes from a study of T cells in Graves' hyperthyroidism and ophthalmopathy (dated 2019 in TCRdb). For the study in its entirety: Peripheral blood was sampled at the time of initial diagnosis, prior to any treatment. TCR V-J signatures able to tell the groups apart were searched for in a discovery cohort of some 100 patients, of whom roughly 42 had Graves' ophthalmopathy and 55 to 60 had stable Graves' hyperthyroidism. Whether ophthalmopathy could be predicted prospectively was tested in an independent validation cohort made up of approximately 19 hyperthyroidism patients plus 17 patients who later progressed to ophthalmopathy. The approximately 97 discovery patients were randomly divided into training and test sets at a 7:3 ratio. In about 6 Graves' hyperthyroidism patients, the study also compared T-cell repertoires from thyroid tissue with T-cell repertoires from blood. After blood sampling, hyperthyroidism patients were treated with methimazole at a starting dose of 30 mg daily, and ophthalmopathy patients were treated with high-dose intravenous methylprednisolone. The paper reports TCR Vbeta CDR3 sequencing of over 130 peripheral blood samples: 40 to 45 ophthalmopathy, 75 to 80 hyperthyroidism and around 17 progressor patients. The paper's findings and limits, for the study overall: In validation, the model predicted progression to ophthalmopathy with roughly 70% sensitivity and around 72% specificity, a median of approximately 6.5 months before onset. Sample size was not statistically predetermined, and blinding of investigators to group allocation was not performed. Blood samples also contained most of the expanded thyroid clonotypes (frequency above 0.001), which suggests that blood repertoires may reflect thyroid immune responses. A 13 V-J signature model separated ophthalmopathy from stable hyperthyroidism, with approximately 86% sensitivity and 81.08% specificity in cross-validation and 80%/75% in testing.

The germline V end is reduced by 10 bases and the J end by 2 bases; junction bases left unmatched: 8. CDR3 length: 13 amino acids, cysteine to phenylalanine. The kept DNA is CDR3 alone, 39 bases in frame from the first base. From the germline V gene, CDR1 is MDHEN and CDR2 is SYDVKM. Stable Graves' hyperthyroidism was defined as the absence of progression to ophthalmopathy over 18 months of follow-up. The hyperthyroidism patients were between 18 and 65 years old and newly diagnosed, with a disease duration of less than 2 months. Patients with uncontrolled infections, other autoimmune diseases, pregnancy or lactation were excluded. Diagnoses were based on clinical symptoms, serum thyroxine and TRAb, thyroid ultrasound and orbital computed tomography. Ficoll-Paque density gradient centrifugation was used to isolate PBMCs from under 11 ml of fresh peripheral blood. Total RNA was extracted with Trizol reagent, and quality was checked on an Agilent 2100 Bioanalyzer.

The TCR beta CDR3 regions were amplified from RNA transcripts. The first round of RT-PCR for the TCR CDR3 was performed with the HTBI primer set and the Qiagen OneStep RT-PCR kit. A second multiplex PCR round built the libraries, followed by size selection and purification. Sequencing of the libraries was done on an Illumina HiSeq2000 using paired-end 100 bp reads. The authors processed their data as follows. SOAPnuke was used to process the raw data, removing reads that contained adapters or uncalled bases, had a mean Phred below 15, or lacked an exact match to the constant primer or identifier. COPE v1.2.5 was used to merge the high-quality paired reads, and each unique nucleotide sequence was defined as a clonotype. MiTCR v1.1 was used to align the clonotypes against IMGT TRBV, TRBD and TRBJ reference segments. The analysis included only V-J combinations with a frequency above 0.0001, which together covered around 99% of the repertoires. A TCS score was defined as the ratio between F50 (clonal expansion) and ExV (chaos), using BLOSUM62-based TCRdist between CDR3 peptides within each V-J. Welch's t-statistics and random forest reduced 500 to 550 V-J features to under 15, which were used in a naive Bayes classifier (R e1071). The public reads were reanalyzed by TCRdb: fastp trimming at Q25, MiXCR alignment, in-frame beta chains only. Rows merge per CDR3 protein into single entries with the most common DNA and genes. TCRdb's processing, not the authors' own work, is the source of the V and J calls. This sample gives 550,000 to 650,000 distinct CDR3 sequences in total; 12% to 15% of them show up just once. The top ten clonotypes cover approximately 15% of the sample.

The receptor chain draws on TRBV28 and TRBJ2-7; 7 bases in the junction line up with TRBD2. The sequence was obtained from a woman in her forties with Graves' hyperthyroidism. The sample comprised blood. At the DNA level, the sequence is TGTGCCACCCAATGGGGGGGGGCCTACGAGCAGTACTTC. It is translated as CATQWGGAYEQYF. Full variable domain (CDR3 extended with the reference TRBV28 and TRBJ2-7 proteins): DVKVTQSSRYLVKRTGEKVFLECVQDMDHENMFWYRQDPGLGLRLIYFSYDVKMKEKGDIPEGYSVSREKKERFSLILESASTNQTSMYLCATQWGGAYEQYFGPGTRLTVT.